The clone carrying this T cell receptor (beta chain) was observed a single time. The source of the sample is a study of blood T cell repertoires in COVID-19. About the study: Sources were T cells, B-cell-depleted T cells, or PBMCs; the material itself was cDNA or gDNA.

J gave up 3 bases and V 5 bases, and 3 bases lay outside the gene matches. Germline lookup yields CDR1 SSHAT and CDR2 FNYEAQ (reference sequence). The CDR3 runs 15 residues. In the study's own analysis: Estimates of nucleated cell counts were drawn from the amplification of reference gene primers. Repertoires were generated with immunoSEQ multiplex PCR, while TCRdb's copy carries only in-frame clones and drops some. That table supplies the V and J calls and clone size; D and trimming were determined from the DNA. The table records about 47,000 clones, 55% to 70% of them present only once. The clonotype originates from a woman in her seventies with acute or convalescent COVID-19. The sequenced material came from peripheral blood. The chain employs TRBV7-7 and TRBJ2-1; 11 bases fit TRBD2. The CDR3 spells CASSPLAGGYNEQFF. As DNA, the CDR3 is TGTGCCAGCAGCCCTCTAGCGGGGGGCTACAATGAGCAGTTCTTC. Complete variable domain (other parts from reference TRBV7-7 and TRBJ2-1): GAGVSQSPRYKVTKRGQDVTLRCDPISSHATLYWYQQALGQGPEFLTYFNYEAQPDKSGLPSDRFSAERPEGSISTLTIQRTEQRDSAMYRCASSPLAGGYNEQFFGPGTRLTVL.